Following are 21 T cell receptor beta chains from one sample sequenced in a study of blood T cell repertoires in COVID-19. Sequencing used immunoSEQ multiplex PCR; TCRdb keeps in-frame clones, though not all of them. The data show over 200,000 clones, 75% to 90% seen once. Sequencing used peripheral blood. These TCRs come from a human donor in a cohort sampled during active COVID-19.

The chain carries TRBV28 and TRBJ1-6; a weak D match, TRBD1 (6 bases). CDR1 and CDR2 from the germline V gene are MDHEN and SYDVKM. The CDR3 covers 14 residues. Trimming took off 2 bases at V and 9 bases at J, with 11 bases between the two ends. The CDR3 reads CASSLTQGVSPLHF. The DNA of the CDR3 is TGTGCCAGCAGTTTAACACAGGGCGTTTCACCCCTCCACTTT.

V and J are TRBV19 and TRBJ1-5; possible D gene TRBD1, 5 bases. The CDR3 contains 12 residues. With 5 bases removed from V and 6 bases from J, the gap between germline ends came to 8 bases. Germline-derived CDR1 and CDR2 are LNHDA and SQIVND (reference sequence). CDR3 amino acids: CASSLRVQPQHF. Here the CDR3 DNA reads TGTGCCAGTAGTCTCAGGGTTCAGCCCCAGCATTTT.

V usage is TRBV29-1 and J usage is TRBJ2-1, with D perhaps matching TRBD2 (5 bases). The CDR3 is 12 residues long. Trimming took off 7 bases at V and 6 bases at J, with 13 bases between the two ends. Germline V gene data show CDR1 as SQVTM and CDR2 as ANQGSEA. The CDR3 here is CSGGSSSNEQFF. In DNA, the CDR3 is TGCAGCGGAGGGTCGAGCAGCAATGAGCAGTTCTTC.

The gene calls are TRBV9 and TRBJ2-3; TRBD2 matches at 8 bases. The CDR3 totals 15 residues. With V trimmed by 1 base and J by 1 base, 2 bases remained unmatched. Per germline, CDR1 SGDLS and CDR2 YYNGEE. Here the CDR3 reads CASSVTSGRTDTQYF. The CDR3 bases are TGTGCCAGCAGCGTAACTAGCGGACGCACAGATACGCAGTATTTT.

V is TRBV7-3 and J is TRBJ2-1; unclear D gene. The CDR3 is made up of 14 amino acids. Trimming removed 1 base from V and 3 bases from J, with 7 bases in between. Germline values: CDR1 SGHTA, CDR2 FQGTGA. CDR3 coding DNA: TGTGCCAGCAGCTTAATGTCAGGCTACAATGAGCAGTTCTTC. Translation gives CASSLMSGYNEQFF.

This chain uses TRBV5-1 with TRBJ2-7; tentatively, D is TRBD1 (6 bases). From germline, CDR1 is SGHRS and CDR2 YFSETQ. The CDR3 spans 14 residues. The V end lost 4 bases, the J end lost 1 base, and 12 bases lay between the germline ends. CDR3 nucleotides: TGCGCCAGCAGCCCGGGACACCGATCCTACGAGCAGTACTTC. Translated: CASSPGHRSYEQYF. Together with reference TRBV5-1 and TRBJ2-7, the CDR3 gives the full variable domain: KAGVTQTPRYLIKTRGQQVTLSCSPISGHRSVSWYQQTPGQGLQFLFEYFSETQRNKGNFPGRFSGRQFSNSRSEMNVSTLELGDSALYLCASSPGHRSYEQYFGPGTRLTVT.

In this sample, this clone turned up a few times. V usage is TRBV19 and J usage is TRBJ1-2; D perhaps matches TRBD1 (6 bases). Germline V CDR1 and CDR2: LNHDA, SQIVND (reference sequence). V was trimmed by 6 bases and J by 6 bases, leaving 17 bases between them. The CDR3 has 14 amino acids. DNA of the CDR3: TGTGCCAGTAGCAACCGGGACAACTTCGATGGCTACACCTTC. Protein product: CASSNRDNFDGYTF.

This chain connects TRBV5-5 to TRBJ2-5; 13 bases agree with TRBD2. Germline lookup yields CDR1 SGHKS and CDR2 YYEKEE (reference sequence). This CDR3 has 16 amino acids. With V trimmed by 4 bases and J by 2 bases, 5 bases remained unmatched. DNA for the CDR3: TGTGCCAGCAGCCCGGGACTAGCGGGAATACAAGAGACCCAGTACTTC. Encoded protein: CASSPGLAGIQETQYF.

V gene TRBV10-3 combines with J gene TRBJ2-5, with TRBD2 identical over 7 bases. CDR1 and CDR2 from the germline V gene are ENHRY and SYGVKD. V gave up 3 bases and J gave up 2 bases; unmatched junction bases: 6. The CDR3 is made up of 15 amino acids. The chain's CDR3 is CAISDETGLQETQYF. Here the CDR3 DNA reads TGTGCCATCAGTGATGAAACGGGACTACAAGAGACCCAGTACTTC.

On this clone itself: Additional DNA sequences in this sample encode the identical CDR3. This chain links TRBV9 with TRBJ2-1; D gene ambiguous. V dropped 0 bases and J dropped 0 bases, with 7 bases sitting between them. CDR1 and CDR2 (germline): SGDLS, YYNGEE. The CDR3 runs to 15 residues. The CDR3 here is CASSVEKLSYNEQFF. The CDR3 coding sequence is TGTGCCAGCAGCGTAGAAAAGCTCTCCTACAATGAGCAGTTCTTC.

The V gene is TRBV28, the J gene TRBJ2-1; TRBD2 matches 13 bases. In germline, CDR1 is MDHEN, CDR2 SYDVKM. The CDR3 sequence is 16 residues long. V dropped 6 bases and J dropped 1; count of bases not matched to a gene: 3. CDR3 DNA sequence: TGTGCCAGCAGCCGGACTAGCGGGAGTTCCTACAATGAGCAGTTCTTC. Amino acid sequence: CASSRTSGSSYNEQFF.

The genes are TRBV5-1 and TRBJ2-7; 11 bases agree with TRBD1. V trimming: 2 bases; J trimming: 2 bases; junction bases outside the gene matches: 3. Germline V CDR1 and CDR2: SGHRS, YFSETQ. The CDR3 length is 15 residues. DNA of the CDR3: TGCGCCAGCAGCTTAGGGACAGGGGGGACCTACGAGCAGTACTTC. Amino acids: CASSLGTGGTYEQYF.

V gene TRBV7-2 combines with J gene TRBJ1-1; no reliable D call. CDR1 and CDR2 from the germline V gene are SGHTA and FQGNSA. The CDR3 spans 14 residues. The V end was cut by 0 bases, the J end by 5 bases, with 10 bases between. The CDR3 region is CASSLARGGTEAFF. CDR3 DNA sequence: TGTGCCAGCAGCTTAGCGCGGGGTGGGACTGAAGCTTTCTTT.

This clone was seen only once. The V and J genes are TRBV7-6 and TRBJ2-7; 9 bases line up with TRBD1. Germline V gene sequence: CDR1 SGHVS, CDR2 FNYEAQ. The CDR3 contains 12 residues. With V trimmed by 6 bases and J by 5 bases, 2 bases remained unmatched. The CDR3 coding sequence is TGTGCCAGCAGTCGACAGGGGGACGAGCAGTACTTC. It yields the protein CASSRQGDEQYF. Full variable domain (rest looked up from reference TRBV7-6 and TRBJ2-7): GAGVSQSPRYKVTKRGQDVALRCDPISGHVSLYWYRQALGQGPEFLTYFNYEAQQDKSGLPNDRFSAERPEGSISTLTIQRTEQRDSAMYRCASSRQGDEQYFGPGTRLTVT.

The chain joins TRBV28 to TRBJ1-5; D gene ambiguous. Germline CDR1 and CDR2: MDHEN and SYDVKM. V shed 3 bases and J shed 6 bases, with 6 bases lying between them. The length of the CDR3 is 12 residues. The DNA for the CDR3 is TGTGCCAGCAGTTTGGCTAGTCAGCCCCAGCATTTT. Translated: CASSLASQPQHF. Supplemented by reference TRBV28 and TRBJ1-5, the full variable domain reads DVKVTQSSRYLVKRTGEKVFLECVQDMDHENMFWYRQDPGLGLRLIYFSYDVKMKEKGDIPEGYSVSREKKERFSLILESASTNQTSMYLCASSLASQPQHFGDGTRLSIL.

The chain joins TRBV24-1 to TRBJ1-4; 9 nucleotides line up with TRBD1. Per germline, CDR1 KGHDR and CDR2 SFDVKD. The J segment lost 3 bases and the V segment lost 4 bases, leaving 5 bases of the junction unmatched. The CDR3 is made up of 16 amino acids. The CDR3 region is CATSDGTGGPNEKLFF. Written as DNA, the CDR3 is TGTGCCACCAGTGACGGAACAGGGGGCCCTAATGAAAAACTGTTTTTT.

V gene TRBV6-2 or TRBV6-3 combines with J gene TRBJ2-7, with D possibly TRBD2 on 6 matching bases. Germline V gives CDR1 MNHEY, CDR2 SVGEGT. This CDR3 comprises 15 residues. Trimming shortened V by 6 bases and J by 2 bases, and 17 bases separated the two germline ends. CDR3 sequence (DNA): TGTGCCAGCAGCCCTCGCGGGATGGGGGCCTACGAGCAGTACTTC. This encodes CASSPRGMGAYEQYF.

This rearrangement joins TRBV6-5 to TRBJ2-7; TRBD1 matches 9 bases. The CDR3 contains 15 residues. Trimming removed 5 bases from V and 3 bases from J; junction bases left unmatched: 8. Per the germline V gene, CDR1 is MNHEY and CDR2 is SVGAGI. CDR3 sequence: CASSRGQGGIYEQYF. CDR3 in DNA: TGTGCCAGCAGTCGGGGACAGGGAGGAATCTACGAGCAGTACTTC.

J is TRBJ2-5 and V is TRBV5-1; D is unresolved. The V and J ends lost 2 bases and 5 bases respectively, with 4 bases between them. Germline CDR1 is SGHRS and CDR2 is YFSETQ. The CDR3 runs 11 residues. The CDR3 nucleotides are TGCGCCAGCAGCTTCAGGGAGACCCAGTACTTC. Residues: CASSFRETQYF.

The chain recombines TRBV5-1 with TRBJ2-3, with TRBD2 matching over 8 bases. Trimming at V came to 2 bases and at J to 5 bases, leaving 4 bases not matched to a gene. The CDR3 consists of 14 residues. Germline CDR1 is SGHRS and CDR2 is YFSETQ. As DNA, the CDR3 is TGCGCCAGCAGCTTCCAGCGGGAGAAAGATACGCAGTATTTT. Its protein product is CASSFQREKDTQYF.

The chain uses TRBV30 and TRBJ2-4; TRBD2 matches at 11 bases. The junction had 3 bases not matched to a gene; V was cut back by 2 bases and J by 0 bases. There are 16 residues in the CDR3. Germline assignment: CDR1 GTSNPN and CDR2 SVGIG (reference sequence). This chain's CDR3 is CAWSPTSGGAKNIQYF. In DNA, the CDR3 is TGTGCCTGGAGTCCCACTAGCGGGGGAGCCAAAAACATTCAGTACTTC. Filled out from reference TRBV30 and TRBJ2-4, the complete variable domain reads SQTIHQWPATLVQPVGSPLSLECTVEGTSNPNLYWYRQAAGRGLQLLFYSVGIGQISSEVPQNLSASRPQDRQFILSSKKLLLSDSGFYLCAWSPTSGGAKNIQYFGAGTRLSVL.